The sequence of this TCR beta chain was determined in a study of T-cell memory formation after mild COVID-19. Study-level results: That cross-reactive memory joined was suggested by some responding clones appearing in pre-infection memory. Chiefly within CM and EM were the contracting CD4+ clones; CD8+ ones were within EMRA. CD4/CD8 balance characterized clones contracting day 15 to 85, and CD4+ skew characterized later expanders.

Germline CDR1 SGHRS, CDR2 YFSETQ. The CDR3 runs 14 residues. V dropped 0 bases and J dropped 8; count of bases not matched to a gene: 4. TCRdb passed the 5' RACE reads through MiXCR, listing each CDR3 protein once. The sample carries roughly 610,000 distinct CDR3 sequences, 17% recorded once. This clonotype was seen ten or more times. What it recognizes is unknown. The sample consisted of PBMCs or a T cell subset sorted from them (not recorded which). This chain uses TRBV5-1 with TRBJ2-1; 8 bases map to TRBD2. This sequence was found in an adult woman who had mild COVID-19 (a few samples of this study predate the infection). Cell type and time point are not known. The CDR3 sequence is CASSLGTSLHEQFF. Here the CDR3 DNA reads TGCGCCAGCAGCTTGGGGACTAGCCTTCATGAGCAGTTCTTC.